These T cell receptor beta chains were read from a single sample in a study of T cells in Graves' hyperthyroidism and ophthalmopathy. From the multiplex PCR reads, TCRdb called clonotypes with MiXCR, one entry per CDR3 protein. The sample lists 550,000 to 600,000 distinct CDR3 sequences; 16% were seen once. Input material: blood. These receptor sequences come from a woman under 30 with Graves' hyperthyroidism. CDR3s include the opening cysteine and the closing phenylalanine or tryptophan. Fields, in order: CDR3 protein, CDR3 DNA, V gene, D gene, J gene, clone size. A D gene is named only where the DNA matches it firmly. Size is stated for part of the rows, as once, few or many counts, or as a class when the clone is expanded.

CASSSNWAGAVEQFF	TGTGCCAGCAGCTCAAATTGGGCAGGGGCGGTTGAGCAGTTCTTC	TRBV6-1	NA	TRBJ2-1	NA
CASSIPQGADQPQHF	TGTGCCAGTAGTATACCACAGGGGGCCGATCAGCCCCAGCATTTT	TRBV19	TRBD1	TRBJ1-5	NA
CASSPSSGGQETQYF	TGTGCCAGCAGTCCCAGTTCGGGGGGCCAAGAGACCCAGTACTTC	TRBV6-1	TRBD2	TRBJ2-5	many
CSARMGGQREQYF	TGCAGTGCCCGAATGGGGGGGCAACGCGAGCAGTACTTC	TRBV20-1	NA	TRBJ2-7	few
CSASSGGFGNTIYF	TGCAGTGCTAGTTCCGGAGGATTTGGAAACACCATATATTTT	TRBV20-1	NA	TRBJ1-3	NA
CSPGGVGGTEAFF	TGCAGCCCTGGGGGGGTGGGTGGCACTGAAGCTTTCTTT	TRBV29-1	NA	TRBJ1-1	NA
CASSFKGPAMNTEAFF	TGTGCCAGCAGTTTCAAGGGGCCAGCCATGAACACTGAAGCTTTCTTT	TRBV12-3/TRBV12-4	NA	TRBJ1-1	many
CASTPRAASNEKLFF	TGTGCCAGCACCCCCAGGGCAGCTTCTAATGAAAAACTGTTTTTT	TRBV12-3/TRBV12-4	NA	TRBJ1-4	many
CASSKLAGEDTGELFF	TGTGCCAGCAGTAAACTAGCGGGAGAGGACACCGGGGAGCTGTTTTTT	TRBV2	TRBD2	TRBJ2-2	NA
CASGLNTGELFF	TGTGCTAGTGGCTTAAACACCGGGGAGCTGTTTTTT	TRBV12-5	NA	TRBJ2-2	few
CASSRHHTTQETQYF	TGTGCCAGCAGCCGACACCATACGACCCAAGAGACCCAGTACTTC	TRBV7-3	NA	TRBJ2-5	many
CATSDQLGYTF	TGTGCCACCAGTGATCAACTTGGCTACACCTTC	TRBV24-1	NA	TRBJ1-2	NA
CASSEDGGGVNTEAFF	TGTGCCAGCAGTGAAGATGGGGGCGGGGTGAACACTGAAGCTTTCTTT	TRBV6-1	NA	TRBJ1-1	many
CASTVRASSYNEQFF	TGTGCCAGTACCGTACGGGCTAGCTCCTACAATGAGCAGTTCTTC	TRBV19	NA	TRBJ2-1	few
CTTSRDLGRLNEQYF	TGTACCACCAGCAGAGATCTAGGCAGGCTAAACGAGCAGTACTTC	TRBV15	NA	TRBJ2-7	few
CASSIREGLASAKNIQYF	TGTGCCAGCAGTATACGGGAAGGACTAGCATCGGCCAAAAACATTCAGTACTTC	TRBV6-1	TRBD2	TRBJ2-4	few
CASPDREDTEAFF	TGTGCCAGCCCCGACAGGGAGGACACTGAAGCTTTCTTT	TRBV6-1	TRBD1	TRBJ1-1	few
CASRGLAGVLANTGELFF	TGTGCCAGCAGGGGACTAGCGGGAGTGCTCGCGAACACCGGGGAGCTGTTTTTT	TRBV12-3/TRBV12-4	TRBD2	TRBJ2-2	NA
CASSYGGQGTQYF	TGTGCCAGTAGTTACGGGGGCCAAGGGACGCAGTATTTT	TRBV19	NA	TRBJ2-3	NA
CASSVGTSGGARTDTQYF	TGTGCCAGCAGCGTAGGGACTAGCGGGGGGGCTCGCACAGATACGCAGTATTTT	TRBV5-5	TRBD2	TRBJ2-3	many
CASSESNRGNEKLFF	TGTGCCAGCAGTGAATCTAACAGGGGTAATGAAAAACTGTTTTTT	TRBV2	TRBD1	TRBJ1-4	many
CASSLLGSGEQYF	TGTGCCAGCAGCTTGCTGGGATCTGGCGAGCAGTACTTC	TRBV12-3/TRBV12-4	NA	TRBJ2-7	NA
CASNTGGGFQPQHF	TGTGCCAGCAACACAGGGGGCGGGTTTCAGCCCCAGCATTTT	TRBV28	TRBD1	TRBJ1-5	few
CASSVAGATLGLAGGDTQYF	TGTGCCAGCAGCGTAGCTGGGGCCACGCTGGGACTAGCGGGAGGAGATACGCAGTATTTT	TRBV9	TRBD2	TRBJ2-3	many
CSARDLSSGGAREQFF	TGCAGTGCTAGAGATCTCTCGAGCGGGGGGGCGCGGGAGCAGTTCTTC	TRBV20-1	TRBD2	TRBJ2-1	NA